This is a list of T cell receptor beta chains from one sample in a study of cytomegalovirus exposure and HLA in healthy donors. Assay: immunoSEQ multiplex PCR; the TCRdb copy retains only in-frame clones and omits some. The data show approximately 170,000 clones, around 84% seen once. Sequencing was done on a sample of PBMCs. These receptors all stem from a young man in good health and CMV-seropositive. Each CDR3 is given with its conserved first and last residue. The order of the fields is CDR3 DNA, CDR3 protein, CDR3 length, V gene, clone size, D gene, J gene. A D gene is named only where the DNA matches it firmly. For some rows the clone size is stated as once, few or many, or as a class when expanded; others skip it.

TGCAGCGTTGAAGAGACAGGGAACACTGAAGCTTTCTTT | CSVEETGNTEAFF | 13 | TRBV29-1 | - | - | TRBJ1-1
TGTGCCAGCAGCCCCGGGACTAGCGGGAGGGCCGGGGAGCTGTTTTTT | CASSPGTSGRAGELFF | 16 | TRBV2 | - | TRBD2 | TRBJ2-2
TGTGCCAGCAGCGCCATCCCGAGGGTGGGTGGAAACACCATATATTTT | CASSAIPRVGGNTIYF | 16 | TRBV9 | - | - | TRBJ1-3
TGTGCCAGCAGCTATAGCCGGGGGTCGGGGGACTACGAGCAGTACTTC | CASSYSRGSGDYEQYF | 16 | TRBV7-9 | once | - | TRBJ2-7
TGTGCCAGCAGTCCCGGGACTCCGAATATCAATGAGCAGTTCTTC | CASSPGTPNINEQFF | 15 | TRBV27 | - | - | TRBJ2-1
TGTGCCAGCTCCGCGCTGGGACAGACCTCCTACGAGCAGTACTTC | CASSALGQTSYEQYF | 15 | TRBV6-1 | - | TRBD1 | TRBJ2-7
TGTGCCAGCGCAGGGTGGGCTGAAGCTTTCTTT | CASAGWAEAFF | 11 | TRBV6-1 | once | - | TRBJ1-1
TGTGCCAGCAGTTTATATCGACCGGGACAGGGGGCGCAGGATGAGCAGTTCTTC | CASSLYRPGQGAQDEQFF | 18 | TRBV27 | - | TRBD1 | TRBJ2-1
TGTGCCAGCGGTCCTACCTACGAGCAGTACTTC | CASGPTYEQYF | 11 | TRBV7-2 | - | - | TRBJ2-7
TGCAGCGTATTCAGGACAGAGAGCTCTGGGGCCAACGTCCTGACTTTC | CSVFRTESSGANVLTF | 16 | TRBV29-1 | - | - | TRBJ2-6
TGTGCCAGCAGTTTCAGGGACAGGGTTCCCTACGAGCAGTACTTC | CASSFRDRVPYEQYF | 15 | TRBV6-8 | - | TRBD1 | TRBJ2-7
TGTGCCAGTAGTAGGCCTCGAGAGACCCAGTACTTC | CASSRPRETQYF | 12 | TRBV19 | - | - | TRBJ2-5
TGTGCCAGCAGCTTAACTGAATGGGGGGGGGCCCTTGGCTACACCTTC | CASSLTEWGGALGYTF | 16 | TRBV7-9 | - | - | TRBJ1-2
TGTGCCAGCAGCTTAGGACTAGCGGGAGTTGTGACTAGCACAGATACGCAGTATTTT | CASSLGLAGVVTSTDTQYF | 19 | TRBV7-9 | - | TRBD2 | TRBJ2-3
TGTGCCAGCTCTCCCGGGACAGCCTACGAGCAGTACTTC | CASSPGTAYEQYF | 13 | TRBV18 | few | TRBD1 | TRBJ2-7
TGTGCCAGTAACAAACAGGGGGAAATCGACTATGGCTACACCTTC | CASNKQGEIDYGYTF | 15 | TRBV19 | - | TRBD1 | TRBJ1-2
TGTGCCAGCAGTTTAAGGACAGGGTTGAACACTGAAGCTTTCTTT | CASSLRTGLNTEAFF | 15 | TRBV27 | - | TRBD1 | TRBJ1-1
TGTGCCAGCAGCTTATCCGACAGGACTGTCACAGATACGCAGTATTTT | CASSLSDRTVTDTQYF | 16 | TRBV11-2 | - | - | TRBJ2-3
TGTGCCAGCAGGGGGGGACTAGTGTACAATGAGCAGTTCTTC | CASRGGLVYNEQFF | 14 | TRBV6-5 | - | TRBD2 | TRBJ2-1
TGTGCCAGCAGACTAGACCCGGTCAACACCGGGGAGCTGTTTTTT | CASRLDPVNTGELFF | 15 | TRBV11-2 | - | - | TRBJ2-2
TGTGCCAGCAGCTTTAATAGCGGGCGAAATGAGCAGTTCTTC | CASSFNSGRNEQFF | 14 | TRBV5-4 | - | TRBD2 | TRBJ2-1
TGTGCCAGCAGTTACAGCGGGGGCAACAATCAGCCCCAGCATTTT | CASSYSGGNNQPQHF | 15 | TRBV6-5 | once | - | TRBJ1-5
TGCGCCAGCAGCCAAGCGGGAGAAGAGACCCAGTACTTC | CASSQAGEETQYF | 13 | TRBV4-1 | - | - | TRBJ2-5
TGTGCCAGCAGCAAACAGGGCACCGGGGAGCTGTTTTTT | CASSKQGTGELFF | 13 | TRBV11-2 | - | - | TRBJ2-2
TGTGCCAGTAGACATCTATCGGGGATGACAGATACGCAGTATTTT | CASRHLSGMTDTQYF | 15 | TRBV19 | - | - | TRBJ2-3
TGTGCCAGCAGCCGCGGACAGGGCAAAAAAGCGACACACTACACCTTC | CASSRGQGKKATHYTF | 16 | TRBV7-9 | - | TRBD1 | TRBJ1-2
TGCAGCGCTTTGACAGGGTCTTGGGAGCAGTACTTC | CSALTGSWEQYF | 12 | TRBV29-1 | - | TRBD1 | TRBJ2-7
TGTGCCAGCAGCATTAACAGGGGCCCCGGGGAGCTGTTTTTT | CASSINRGPGELFF | 14 | TRBV11-2 | - | TRBD1 | TRBJ2-2
TGTGCCAGCACCCAAAAGGGACTAGCGGGAGAATGGTACTTC | CASTQKGLAGEWYF | 14 | TRBV27 | - | TRBD2 | TRBJ2-7
TGTGCCAGCAACACTTATGGACAGGGGAACACTGAAGCTTTCTTT | CASNTYGQGNTEAFF | 15 | TRBV28 | - | TRBD1 | TRBJ1-1
TGTGCCACCGAGACTAGCGGGGCTTACGAGCAGTACTTC | CATETSGAYEQYF | 13 | TRBV6-6 | - | TRBD2 | TRBJ2-7
TGCAGCGTTGCTGAGTTAGTGGGCTACACCTTC | CSVAELVGYTF | 11 | TRBV29-1 | - | - | TRBJ1-2